The present entry profiles one T cell receptor beta chain with its context. The target antigen is unknown. cDNA synthesis used the whole RNA isolate, giving expressed TCRB sequences. Read counts averaged roughly 4 million for samples of naive, central memory and regulatory T cells. Data came from immunoSEQ multiplex PCR; TCRdb stores just in-frame clones and leaves some out. The sample records some 900,000 clones, roughly a sixth being singletons. The data belong to a study of beta chain features in type 1 diabetes. Findings and caveats of the study: Among patients with Type 1 diabetes, TCRB CDR3s were moderately but significantly shorter in every one of the four CD4+ subsets. Relative to healthy donors, patients appeared to have naive, central memory and Treg TCRB repertoires that were more similar.

This CDR3 comprises 16 residues. CDR1 and CDR2 (germline): SGDLS, YYNGEE. The junction had 9 bases not matched to a gene; V was cut back by 0 bases and J by 4 bases. This chain connects TRBV9 to TRBJ1-2; 7 bases agree with TRBD1. The TCR sequence derives from a woman aged 18-29 years in good health. Source material: naive CD4+ T cells from blood. CDR3 bases: TGTGCCAGCAGCGTAGCCGGAGGGGGCCGGAGCTATGGCTACACCTTC. Protein: CASSVAGGGRSYGYTF.